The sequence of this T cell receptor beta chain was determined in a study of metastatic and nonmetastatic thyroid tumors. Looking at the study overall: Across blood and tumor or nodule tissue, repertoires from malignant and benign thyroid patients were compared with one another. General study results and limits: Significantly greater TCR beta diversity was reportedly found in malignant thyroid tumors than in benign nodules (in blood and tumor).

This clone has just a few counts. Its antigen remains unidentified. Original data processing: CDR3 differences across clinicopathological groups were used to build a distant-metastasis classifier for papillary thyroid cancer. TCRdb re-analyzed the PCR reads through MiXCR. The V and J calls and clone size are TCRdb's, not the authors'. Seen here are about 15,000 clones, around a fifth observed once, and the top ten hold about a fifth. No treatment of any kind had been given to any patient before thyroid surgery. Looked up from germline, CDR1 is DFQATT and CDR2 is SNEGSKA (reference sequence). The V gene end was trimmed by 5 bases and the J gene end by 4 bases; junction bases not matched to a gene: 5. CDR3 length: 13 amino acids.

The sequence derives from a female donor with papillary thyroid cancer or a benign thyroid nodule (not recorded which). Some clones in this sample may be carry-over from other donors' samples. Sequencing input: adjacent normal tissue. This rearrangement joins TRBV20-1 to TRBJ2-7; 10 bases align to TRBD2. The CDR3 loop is CSALAGGVYEQYF. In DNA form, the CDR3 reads TGCAGTGCTTTAGCGGGAGGAGTATACGAGCAGTACTTC.